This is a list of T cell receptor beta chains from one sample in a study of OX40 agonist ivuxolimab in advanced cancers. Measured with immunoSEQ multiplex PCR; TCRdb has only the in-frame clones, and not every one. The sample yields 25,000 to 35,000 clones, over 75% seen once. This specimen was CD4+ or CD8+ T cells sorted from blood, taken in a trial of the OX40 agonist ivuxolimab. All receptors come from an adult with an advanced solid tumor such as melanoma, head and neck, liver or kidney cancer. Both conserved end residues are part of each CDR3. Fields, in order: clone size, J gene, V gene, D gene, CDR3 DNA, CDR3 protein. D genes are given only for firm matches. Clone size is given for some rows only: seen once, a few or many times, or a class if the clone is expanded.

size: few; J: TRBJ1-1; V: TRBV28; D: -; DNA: TGTGCCAGCAGTTTAAAACGTCAAGAGGCTTTCTTT; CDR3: CASSLKRQEAFF
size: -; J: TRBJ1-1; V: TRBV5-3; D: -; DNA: TGTGCCAGCAGCTTCACAGTGAACACTGAAGCTTTCTTT; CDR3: CASSFTVNTEAFF
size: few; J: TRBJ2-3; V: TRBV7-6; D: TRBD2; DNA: TGTGCCAGCAGTGGGGTTCGGACTAGCGGGCTTTTCACAGATACGCAGTATTTT; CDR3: CASSGVRTSGLFTDTQYF
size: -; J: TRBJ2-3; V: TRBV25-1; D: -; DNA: TGTGCCAGCAGTGAACCTTTGGGAATAGCAGATACGCAGTATTTT; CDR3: CASSEPLGIADTQYF
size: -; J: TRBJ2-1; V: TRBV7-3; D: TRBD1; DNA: TGTGCCAGCAGCTTAAATTACAGGGGCTCCTACAATGAGCAGTTCTTC; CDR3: CASSLNYRGSYNEQFF
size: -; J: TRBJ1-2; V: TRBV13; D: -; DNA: TGTGCCAGCAGCTTAGTGGCAGCTAACTATGGCTACACCTTC; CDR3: CASSLVAANYGYTF
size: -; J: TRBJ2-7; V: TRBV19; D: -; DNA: TGTGCCAGTAGTATGGGCCGGGCGGTCTCCTACGAGCAGTACTTC; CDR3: CASSMGRAVSYEQYF
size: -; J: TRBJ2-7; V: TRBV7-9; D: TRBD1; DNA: TGTGCCAGCAGCTCGGACAGGTCAACCTACGAGCAGTACTTC; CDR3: CASSSDRSTYEQYF
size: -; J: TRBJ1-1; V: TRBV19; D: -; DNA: TGTGCCAGCAGTATCGGGGCGAACACTGAAGCTTTCTTT; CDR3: CASSIGANTEAFF
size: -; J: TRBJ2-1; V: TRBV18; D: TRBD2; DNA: TGTGCCAGCTCACCACCGTCTAGCGGAGCCTACAATGAGCAGTTCTTC; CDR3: CASSPPSSGAYNEQFF
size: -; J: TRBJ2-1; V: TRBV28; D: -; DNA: TGTGCCAGCACTCCAGGGGACCCCATTTACAATGAGCAGTTCTTC; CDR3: CASTPGDPIYNEQFF
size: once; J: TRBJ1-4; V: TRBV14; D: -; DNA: TGTGCCAGCAGCCAAGTACACCCCTTTGTGACTAATGAAAAACTGTTTTTT; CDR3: CASSQVHPFVTNEKLFF
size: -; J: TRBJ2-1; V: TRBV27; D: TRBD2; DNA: TGTGCCAGCAGTTTAGCAGGGTTTAGCGGGATTTGGAATGAGCAGTTCTTC; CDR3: CASSLAGFSGIWNEQFF
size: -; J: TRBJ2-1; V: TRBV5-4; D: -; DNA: TGTGCCAGCAGGCCCTCTGGCGGGAACTACAATGAGCAGTTCTTC; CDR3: CASRPSGGNYNEQFF
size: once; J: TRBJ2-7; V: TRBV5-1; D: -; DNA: TGCGCCAGCAGCTCGACTTTCTCCTACGAGCAGTACTTC; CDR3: CASSSTFSYEQYF
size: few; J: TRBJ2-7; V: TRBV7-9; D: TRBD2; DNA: TGTGCCAGCAGCCCGGGACTAGAGGACTACGAGCAGTACTTC; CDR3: CASSPGLEDYEQYF
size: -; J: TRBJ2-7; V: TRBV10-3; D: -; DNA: TGTGCCATCAGCGGTGGGACGGGCTACGAGCAGTACTTC; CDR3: CAISGGTGYEQYF
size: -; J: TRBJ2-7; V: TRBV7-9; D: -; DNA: TGTGCCAGCAGCTTAGGGGGGCAGGAGCAGTACTTC; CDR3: CASSLGGQEQYF
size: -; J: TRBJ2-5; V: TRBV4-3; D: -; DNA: TGCGCCAGCAGCCAGGGCCGGTGGGCCCAAGAGACCCAGTACTTC; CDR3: CASSQGRWAQETQYF
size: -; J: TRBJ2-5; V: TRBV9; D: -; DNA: TGTGCCAGCAGCGTAGGACAGGACCAAGAGACCCAGTACTTC; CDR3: CASSVGQDQETQYF
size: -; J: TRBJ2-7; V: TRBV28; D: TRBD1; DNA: TGTGCCAGCAGTGACCGGACAGGGGGCTACGAGCAGTACTTC; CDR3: CASSDRTGGYEQYF
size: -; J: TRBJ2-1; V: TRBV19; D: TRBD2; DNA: TGTGCCAGTAGTGCCACTAGCGGGGGCCTTTACAATGAGCAGTTCTTC; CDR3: CASSATSGGLYNEQFF
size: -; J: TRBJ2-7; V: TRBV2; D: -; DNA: TGTGCCAGCAGCGCGGGACCGGTCTTAGACGAGCAGTACTTC; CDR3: CASSAGPVLDEQYF
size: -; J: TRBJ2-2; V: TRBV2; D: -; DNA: TGTGCCAGCAGTGCTGGACATCTCGCGAACACCGGGGAGCTGTTTTTT; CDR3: CASSAGHLANTGELFF
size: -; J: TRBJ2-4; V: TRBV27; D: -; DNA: TGTGCCAGCAGCCGAGGAAGGATCGAAAACATTCAGTACTTC; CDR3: CASSRGRIENIQYF
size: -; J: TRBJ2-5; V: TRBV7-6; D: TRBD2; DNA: TGTGCCAGCAGCTGGGGACTAGCGGGAGACGTATGGAGGGAGACCCAGTACTTC; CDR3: CASSWGLAGDVWRETQYF
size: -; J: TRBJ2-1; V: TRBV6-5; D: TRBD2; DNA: TGTGCCAGCAGCCTGGGACTAGCGGGAGCTAATGAGCAGTTCTTC; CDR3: CASSLGLAGANEQFF
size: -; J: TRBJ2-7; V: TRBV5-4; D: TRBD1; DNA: TGTGCCAGCAGCCCAGGGGGCGAGCAGTACTTC; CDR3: CASSPGGEQYF
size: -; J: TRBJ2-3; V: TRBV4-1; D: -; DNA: TGCGCCAGCAGCCAAGCCGGCAGCACTAGCACAGATACGCAGTATTTT; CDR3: CASSQAGSTSTDTQYF
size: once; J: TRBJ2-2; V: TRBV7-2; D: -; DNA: TGTGCCAGCAGCTTAGTTACGGGACCCACCGGGGAGCTGTTTTTT; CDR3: CASSLVTGPTGELFF
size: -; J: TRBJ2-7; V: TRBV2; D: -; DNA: TGTGCCAGCAGTGAAGCTAGGGTGGGCGAGCAGTACTTC; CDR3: CASSEARVGEQYF
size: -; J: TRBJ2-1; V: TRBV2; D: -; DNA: TGTGCCAGCAGACCCGATTCTAGCTCCTACAATGAGCAGTTCTTC; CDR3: CASRPDSSSYNEQFF
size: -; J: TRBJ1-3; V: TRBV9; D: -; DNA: TGTGCCAGCAGCGTAGACCCTGAGTGGGGAAACACCATATATTTT; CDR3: CASSVDPEWGNTIYF
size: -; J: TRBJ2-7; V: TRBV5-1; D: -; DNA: TGCGCCAGCAGCTTGGCAGGGAATCGGTACGAGCAGTACTTC; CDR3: CASSLAGNRYEQYF
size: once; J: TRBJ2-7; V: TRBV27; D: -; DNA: TGTGCCAGCAGTTTATCGCCCCTCTACGAGCAGTACTTC; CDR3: CASSLSPLYEQYF
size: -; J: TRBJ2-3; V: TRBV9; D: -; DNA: TGTGCCAGCAGCGTAGGAACGGGAGCGGCAGATACGCAGTATTTT; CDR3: CASSVGTGAADTQYF
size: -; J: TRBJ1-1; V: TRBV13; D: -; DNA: TGTGCCAGCAGTGTCCCAGGGGAGGGACGGAACACTGAAGCTTTCTTT; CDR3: CASSVPGEGRNTEAFF
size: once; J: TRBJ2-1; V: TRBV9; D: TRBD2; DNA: TGTGCCAGCAGCGGAAGCGGGAGCCGGGATGAGCAGTTCTTC; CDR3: CASSGSGSRDEQFF
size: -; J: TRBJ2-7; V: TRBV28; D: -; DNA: TGTGCCAGCACCCCCGTCAGGGCTAGGGGCGCCTACGAGCAGTACTTC; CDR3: CASTPVRARGAYEQYF
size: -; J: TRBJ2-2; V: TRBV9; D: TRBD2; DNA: TGTGCCAGCAGCGTAGGCGGGAGCGAATTCACCGGGGAGCTGTTTTTT; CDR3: CASSVGGSEFTGELFF
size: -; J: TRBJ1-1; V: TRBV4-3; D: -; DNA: TGCGCCAGCAGCCTCCTAAGCGAGGGGGGTGAAGCTTTCTTT; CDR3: CASSLLSEGGEAFF
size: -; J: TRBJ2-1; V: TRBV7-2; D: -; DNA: TGTGCCAGCAGCCCGGAAGAAATGGGGGACAATGAGCAGTTCTTC; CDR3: CASSPEEMGDNEQFF
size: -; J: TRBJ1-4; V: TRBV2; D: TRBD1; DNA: TGTGCCAGCCGGCGGACAGGGGGTGAAAAACTGTTTTTT; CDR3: CASRRTGGEKLFF
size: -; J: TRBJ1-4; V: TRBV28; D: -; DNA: TGTGCCAGCAAGGACCTCCGGGTTCGGCTTGATGAAAAACTGTTTTTT; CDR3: CASKDLRVRLDEKLFF
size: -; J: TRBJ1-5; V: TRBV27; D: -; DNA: TGTGCCAGCAGTACTAGCTGGCAGGGTTCTGGGCCCCAGCATTTT; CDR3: CASSTSWQGSGPQHF
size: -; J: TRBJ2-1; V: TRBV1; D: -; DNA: TGCACCAGCAGCCAAGATAAGGGGAATGAGCAGTTCTTC; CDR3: CTSSQDKGNEQFF
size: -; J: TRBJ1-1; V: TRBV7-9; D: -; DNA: TGTGCCAGCAGCTTAGTCGGGGGCGGCTGGTCTGAAGCTTTCTTT; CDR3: CASSLVGGGWSEAFF
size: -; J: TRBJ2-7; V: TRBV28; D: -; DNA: TGTGCCAGCAGCATTCCCCGGGGGCTCCACGAGCAGTACTTC; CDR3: CASSIPRGLHEQYF
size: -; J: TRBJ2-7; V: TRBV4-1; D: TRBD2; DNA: TGCGCCAGCAGCCAACTACTAGCGGGAGGACACTACGAGCAGTACTTC; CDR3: CASSQLLAGGHYEQYF
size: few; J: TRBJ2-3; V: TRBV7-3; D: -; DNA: TGTGCCAGCAGCTTAACTAGCGTTGGTACGCAGTATTTT; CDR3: CASSLTSVGTQYF
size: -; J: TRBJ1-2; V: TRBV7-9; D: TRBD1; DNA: TGTGCCAGCAGCGGTCTCACAGGGGACTATGGCTACACCTTC; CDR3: CASSGLTGDYGYTF
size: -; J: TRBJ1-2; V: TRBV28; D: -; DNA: TGTGCCAGCAGTAACGTGGCAGGGGTCGGCTACACCTTC; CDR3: CASSNVAGVGYTF
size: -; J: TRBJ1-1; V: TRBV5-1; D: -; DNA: TGCGCCAGCAGCTTGGCAGGGAGGAACGCTGAAGCTTTCTTT; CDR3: CASSLAGRNAEAFF
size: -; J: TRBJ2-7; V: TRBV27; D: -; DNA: TGTGCCAGCAGTTACCGGGAGAACTACGAGCAGTACTTC; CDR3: CASSYRENYEQYF
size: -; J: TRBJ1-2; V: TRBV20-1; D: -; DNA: TGCAGTGCTACAGATAACTATGGCTACACCTTC; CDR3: CSATDNYGYTF